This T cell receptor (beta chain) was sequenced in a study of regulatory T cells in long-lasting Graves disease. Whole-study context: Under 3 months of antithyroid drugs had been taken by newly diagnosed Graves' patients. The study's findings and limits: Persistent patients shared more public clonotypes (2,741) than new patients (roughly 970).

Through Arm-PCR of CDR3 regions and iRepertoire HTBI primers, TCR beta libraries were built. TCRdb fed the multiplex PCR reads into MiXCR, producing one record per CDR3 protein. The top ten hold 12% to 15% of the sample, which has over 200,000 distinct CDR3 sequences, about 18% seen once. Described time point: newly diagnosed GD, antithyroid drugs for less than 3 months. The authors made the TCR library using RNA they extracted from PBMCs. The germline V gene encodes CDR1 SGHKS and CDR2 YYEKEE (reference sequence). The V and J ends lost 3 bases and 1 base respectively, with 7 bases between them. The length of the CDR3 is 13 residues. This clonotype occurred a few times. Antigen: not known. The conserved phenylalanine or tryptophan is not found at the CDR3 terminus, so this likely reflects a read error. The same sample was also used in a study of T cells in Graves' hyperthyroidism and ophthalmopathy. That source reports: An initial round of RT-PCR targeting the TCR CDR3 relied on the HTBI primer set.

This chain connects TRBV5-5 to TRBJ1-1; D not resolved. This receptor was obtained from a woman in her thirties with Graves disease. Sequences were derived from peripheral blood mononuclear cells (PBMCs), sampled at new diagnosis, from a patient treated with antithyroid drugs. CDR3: CASSSDGNTEAFV. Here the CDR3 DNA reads TGTGCCAGCAGCTCTGATGGGAACACTGAAGCTTTCGTT.